These T cell receptor beta chains were read from a single sample in a study of blood T cell repertoires in COVID-19. The table came from immunoSEQ multiplex PCR; TCRdb's copy has only in-frame clones and leaves some out. Counted here are about 410,000 clones, 86% occurring once; the ten biggest clones make up over 1.3%. The sample comprised peripheral blood. These receptors all stem from a woman in her twenties or thirties with active or convalescent COVID-19. Each CDR3 is given with its conserved first and last residue. A D gene is named only where the DNA matches it firmly. Clone size is shown for a subset of rows, as once, few, many or a class of expanded clone.

v_gene,d_gene,abundance,j_gene,CDR3nt,CDR3aa
TRBV2,-,-,TRBJ1-1,TGTGCCAGCAGTGGGCTTGACAGTCTGAACACTGAAGCTTTCTTT,CASSGLDSLNTEAFF
TRBV5-6,TRBD2,-,TRBJ2-2,TGTGCCAGCAGCCCCGGCTGGACTAGCGGGGGATCCACCGGGGAGCTGTTTTTT,CASSPGWTSGGSTGELFF
TRBV5-1,TRBD1,-,TRBJ2-1,TGCGCCAGCAGCCCGACGACAGGGGGCGGTGAGCAGTTCTTC,CASSPTTGGGEQFF
TRBV5-1,TRBD1,-,TRBJ2-1,TGCGCCAGCAGCTCAGGACAGGGGGCTTTTGAGCAGTTCTTC,CASSSGQGAFEQFF
TRBV7-8,TRBD2,-,TRBJ2-5,TGTGCCAGCAGCCGGGGGAGGGTCCCGATGGAAGAGACCCAGTACTTC,CASSRGRVPMEETQYF
TRBV10-1,TRBD2,-,TRBJ2-1,TGCGCCAGCAGTGGCGGGAGCTCCTACAATGAGCAGTTCTTC,CASSGGSSYNEQFF
TRBV19,TRBD2,-,TRBJ2-2,TGTGCCAGTAGTAGGGCGACTAGCGGGGGTATTCACTCCGGGGAGCTGTTTTTT,CASSRATSGGIHSGELFF
TRBV25-1,-,-,TRBJ1-5,TGTGCCAGCAGTGAAGGGGACTATAGCAATCAGCCCCAGCATTTT,CASSEGDYSNQPQHF
TRBV18,-,once,TRBJ2-7,TGTGCCAGCTCTCCTCCGGGGATTAGCTCCTACGAGCAGTACTTC,CASSPPGISSYEQYF
TRBV20-1,-,-,TRBJ1-2,TGCAGTGCTAGTTACAGGATCTATGGCTACACCTTC,CSASYRIYGYTF
TRBV19,TRBD2,-,TRBJ2-3,TGTGCCAGTAGTATAGCGGCTAGCGGGAGCACAGATACGCAGTATTTT,CASSIAASGSTDTQYF
TRBV11-2,-,-,TRBJ1-1,TGTGCCAGCAGCTTAGAACTGGTTCCCACTGAAGCTTTCTTT,CASSLELVPTEAFF
TRBV6-4,TRBD1,-,TRBJ1-1,TGTGCCAGCAGCCATACAGGGGCCGGGGGCACTGAAGCTTTCTTT,CASSHTGAGGTEAFF
TRBV29-1,TRBD1,-,TRBJ1-1,TGCAGCGCCCGTCCGACAGGGGGATATGGGAACACTGAAGCTTTCTTT,CSARPTGGYGNTEAFF
TRBV4-2,TRBD2,-,TRBJ2-3,TGTGCCAGCAGCCAATCCCCGGGACTAGCGGGAGACACAGATACGCAGTATTTT,CASSQSPGLAGDTDTQYF
TRBV30,TRBD2,-,TRBJ2-1,TGTGCCTGGAGTAGTTCTCCTAGCGGGAGATCCAGCTCCTACAATGAGCAGTTCTTC,CAWSSSPSGRSSSYNEQFF
TRBV19,TRBD1,few,TRBJ1-4,TGTGCCAGTCGGGACAGGCCAGATGAAAAACTGTTTTTT,CASRDRPDEKLFF
TRBV18,TRBD1,-,TRBJ2-2,TGTGCCAGCTCACCGGGACAGGGGACCGGGGAGCTGTTTTTT,CASSPGQGTGELFF
TRBV6-5,-,-,TRBJ2-2,TGTGCCAGCAGTTACTATGTCGGGAACACCGGGGAGCTGTTTTTT,CASSYYVGNTGELFF
TRBV11-2,TRBD1,-,TRBJ2-2,TGTGCCAGCAGCCCCGGACAGGGGGCGATCGGGGAGCTGTTTTTT,CASSPGQGAIGELFF
TRBV5-1,TRBD1,once,TRBJ1-1,TGCGCCAGCAGCCTTCAGGGGACAGGGGAAGCTTTCTTT,CASSLQGTGEAFF
TRBV4-1,-,few,TRBJ2-1,TGCGCCAGCACCCATTTAGGGACAGCGGGGGACAATGAGCAGTTCTTC,CASTHLGTAGDNEQFF